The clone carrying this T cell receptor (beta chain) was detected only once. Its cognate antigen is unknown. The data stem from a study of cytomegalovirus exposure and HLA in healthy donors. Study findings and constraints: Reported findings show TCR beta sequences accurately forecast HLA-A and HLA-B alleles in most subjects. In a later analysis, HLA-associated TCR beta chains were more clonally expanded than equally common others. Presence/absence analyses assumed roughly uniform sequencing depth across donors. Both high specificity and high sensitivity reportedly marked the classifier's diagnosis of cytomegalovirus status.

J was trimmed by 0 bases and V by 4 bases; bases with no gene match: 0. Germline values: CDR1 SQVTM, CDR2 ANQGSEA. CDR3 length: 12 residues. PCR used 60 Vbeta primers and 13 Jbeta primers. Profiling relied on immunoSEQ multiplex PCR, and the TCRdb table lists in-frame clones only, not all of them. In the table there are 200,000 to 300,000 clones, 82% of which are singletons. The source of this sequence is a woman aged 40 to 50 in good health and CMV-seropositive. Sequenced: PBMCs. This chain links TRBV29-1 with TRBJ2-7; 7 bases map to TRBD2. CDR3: CSVGGGSYEQYF. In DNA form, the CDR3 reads TGCAGCGTTGGGGGGGGCTCCTACGAGCAGTACTTC.